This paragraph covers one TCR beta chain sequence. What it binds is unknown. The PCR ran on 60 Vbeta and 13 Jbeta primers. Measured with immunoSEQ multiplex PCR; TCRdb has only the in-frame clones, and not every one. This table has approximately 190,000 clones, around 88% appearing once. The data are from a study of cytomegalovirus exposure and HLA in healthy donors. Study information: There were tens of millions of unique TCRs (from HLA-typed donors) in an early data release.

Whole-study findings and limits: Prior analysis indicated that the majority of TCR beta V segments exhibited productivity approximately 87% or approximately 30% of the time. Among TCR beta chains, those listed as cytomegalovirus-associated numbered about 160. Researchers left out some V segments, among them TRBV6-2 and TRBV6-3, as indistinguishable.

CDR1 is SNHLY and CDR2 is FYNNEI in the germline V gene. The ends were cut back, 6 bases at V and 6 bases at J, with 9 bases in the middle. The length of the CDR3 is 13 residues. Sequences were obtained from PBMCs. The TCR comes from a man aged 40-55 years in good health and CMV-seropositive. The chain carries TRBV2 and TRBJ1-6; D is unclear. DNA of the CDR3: TGTGCCAGCAGGGACTCAACTAATTCACCCCTCCACTTT. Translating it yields CASRDSTNSPLHF. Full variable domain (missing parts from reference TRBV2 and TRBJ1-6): EPEVTQTPSHQVTQMGQEVILRCVPISNHLYFYWYRQILGQKVEFLVSFYNNEISEKSEIFDDQFSVERPDGSNFTLKIRSTKLEDSAMYFCASRDSTNSPLHFGNGTRLTVT.